This T cell receptor (beta chain) is from a study of somatic mutations in cytotoxic T cells in rheumatoid arthritis. The healthy control group was made up of blood donors, who had a median age of approximately 60 years (range roughly 21-70) and were roughly 50% female. The table lists this clone with a count of one. Sequencing was performed with immunoSEQ multiplex PCR; in TCRdb, only in-frame clones are kept and a portion is missing. Of 30,000 to 45,000 clones detected, 70% to 85% appear once; the ten largest clones hold 3% to 3.5%. The sample taken for sequencing was CD8+ T cells sorted from blood. The receptor comes from a middle-aged man in good health.

The CDR3 loop reads CATSSLRDRGEPQHF. For the CDR3, the DNA is TGTGCCACCAGCAGCCTTCGGGACAGGGGTGAGCCCCAGCATTTT. The genes are TRBV15 and TRBJ1-5, with 10 bases fitting TRBD1. Germline CDR1 and CDR2: LNHNV and YYDKDF (reference sequence). The V and J ends lost 3 bases and 8 bases, in that order; junction bases with no gene match: 7. The CDR3 loop spans 15 amino acids. The full variable domain, in which reference TRBV15 and TRBJ1-5 provide the parts outside the CDR3, is DAMVIQNPRYQVTQFGKPVTLSCSQTLNHNVMYWYQQKSSQAPKLLFHYYDKDFNNEADTPDNFQSRRPNTSFCFLDIRSPGLGDTAMYLCATSSLRDRGEPQHFGDGTRLSIL.